This T cell receptor beta chain was captured in a study of cytomegalovirus exposure and HLA in healthy donors. Germline CDR1 SGDLS, CDR2 YYNGEE. V lost 0 bases, J lost 3 bases, and 7 bases stayed unmatched. There are 16 residues in the CDR3. Study results and caveats: Most likely, a cluster of highly shared sequence variants arose as a sequencing artifact. Later analysis associated a missense DCLRE1C variant with TCR beta V- and J-gene trimming.

About this clone: What it recognizes is unknown. Other DNA sequences of this sample code for an identical CDR3.

60 Vbeta and 13 Jbeta primers were used in PCR. Measured with immunoSEQ multiplex PCR; TCRdb has only the in-frame clones, and not every one. The sample contains about 88,000 clones, 65% to 85% of which appear only once. The source material was PBMCs. The chain couples TRBV9 to TRBJ2-5; TRBD1 matches at 8 bases. The TCR comes from a man between 25 and 39 years old in good health and CMV-seronegative. This CDR3 is CASSVAQGQGEETQYF. DNA for the CDR3: TGTGCCAGCAGCGTAGCCCAAGGACAGGGCGAAGAGACCCAGTACTTC.